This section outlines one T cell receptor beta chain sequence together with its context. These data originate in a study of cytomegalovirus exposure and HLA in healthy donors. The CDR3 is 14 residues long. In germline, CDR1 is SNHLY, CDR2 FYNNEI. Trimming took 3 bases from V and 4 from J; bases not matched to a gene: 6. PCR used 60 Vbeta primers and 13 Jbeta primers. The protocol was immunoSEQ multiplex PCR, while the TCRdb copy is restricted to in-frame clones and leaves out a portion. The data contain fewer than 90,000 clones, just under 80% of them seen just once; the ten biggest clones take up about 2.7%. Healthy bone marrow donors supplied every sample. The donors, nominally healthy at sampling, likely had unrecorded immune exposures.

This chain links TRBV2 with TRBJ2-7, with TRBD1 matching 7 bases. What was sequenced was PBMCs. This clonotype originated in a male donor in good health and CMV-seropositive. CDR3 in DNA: TGTGCCAGCAGTGAGACAGGGTCCTGGTACGAGCAGTACTTC. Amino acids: CASSETGSWYEQYF.